The rows below give T cell receptor beta chains drawn from one sample of a study of Tregs in tolerant kidney transplant recipients. Produced via immunoSEQ multiplex PCR; TCRdb's table is partial and in-frame only. The profile shows approximately 260,000 clones, around 82% of them singletons. Sequencing input: CD4+ T cells from blood. The origin of the receptors is a human donor in good health. Each CDR3 is given with its conserved first and last residue. The D gene is left open where the match is weak. Part of the rows lack a size; the others show once, few, many or a class for expanded clones.

j_call d_call cdr3_length v_call clone_size cdr3_nt cdr3_aa
TRBJ1-5 - 14 TRBV2 once TGTGCCAGCAGTGAAACGTCAGAAGATCAGCCCCAGCATTTT CASSETSEDQPQHF
TRBJ2-7 TRBD2 15 TRBV5-1 once TGCGCCAGCAGCTTGGGGCTAGCGGATTACTACGAGCAGTACTTC CASSLGLADYYEQYF
TRBJ2-7 - 15 TRBV14 - TGTGCCAGCAGCCAAGGCTTTGGGGAGACGTACGAGCAGTACTTC CASSQGFGETYEQYF
TRBJ1-5 TRBD1 12 TRBV2 - TGTGCCAGTCGGGACAGTAATCAGCCCCAGCATTTT CASRDSNQPQHF
TRBJ2-2 - 13 TRBV7-3 - TGTGCCAGCAGCTTAACCCCCCCCGGGGAGCTGTTTTTT CASSLTPPGELFF
TRBJ2-7 - 17 TRBV4-1 - TGCGCCAGCAGCCATGTTAGGCCGGGCCGAAGCTCCTACGAGCAGTACTTC CASSHVRPGRSSYEQYF
TRBJ1-2 - 15 TRBV6-5 - TGTGCCAGCAGTTACTACCGGGCGGGATACTATGGCTACACCTTC CASSYYRAGYYGYTF
TRBJ1-2 - 13 TRBV27 - TGTGCCAGCAGCCACTCGGGGATGTATGGCTACACCTTC CASSHSGMYGYTF
TRBJ1-5 TRBD1 16 TRBV7-9 - TGTGCCAGCAGCTTAGGGACAGGCTTAACCGATCAGCCCCAGCATTTT CASSLGTGLTDQPQHF
TRBJ1-1 - 15 TRBV6-5 - TGTGCCAGCAGTTACTCGAGGCGGCTGAACACTGAAGCTTTCTTT CASSYSRRLNTEAFF
TRBJ2-7 - 16 TRBV7-2 - TGTGCCAGCAGCTTAAGACCGCGGACAGCCATATACGAGCAGTACTTC CASSLRPRTAIYEQYF
TRBJ2-2 - 15 TRBV18 - TGTGCCAGCTCACCATTGGGAGGGAACACCGGGGAGCTGTTTTTT CASSPLGGNTGELFF
TRBJ2-1 - 13 TRBV30 - TGTGCCTGGAGTGTACAGAGCGGGAATGAGCAGTTCTTC CAWSVQSGNEQFF
TRBJ1-2 - 15 TRBV19 - TGTGCCAGTAGAATGCGAGGGGGGCATAACTATGGCTACACCTTC CASRMRGGHNYGYTF
TRBJ2-5 TRBD2 14 TRBV27 once TGTGCCAGCAGGCTAGCGGGAGTCCAAGAGACCCAGTACTTC CASRLAGVQETQYF
TRBJ2-1 - 12 TRBV5-1 once TGCGCCAGCAGCTTGGCCGAAAGGGACCAGTTCTTC CASSLAERDQFF
TRBJ2-6 TRBD2 19 TRBV2 - TGTGCCAGCAGTGACCCCCGCGGGGGGGTGGGCTCTGGGGCCAACGTCCTGACTTTC CASSDPRGGVGSGANVLTF
TRBJ2-5 - 15 TRBV5-4 few TGTGCCAGCAGCCTTCCGACTGGACAGCAAGAGACCCAGTACTTC CASSLPTGQQETQYF
TRBJ2-1 TRBD2 15 TRBV5-1 - TGCGCCAGCAGCGCAGCGGGGAGCTCCTACAATGAGCAGTTCTTC CASSAAGSSYNEQFF
TRBJ2-1 - 11 TRBV30 - TGTGCCTGGCGGGACTACAATGAGCAGTTCTTC CAWRDYNEQFF
TRBJ2-1 TRBD1 14 TRBV5-1 - TGCGCCACGAACAGGGGAGACACAGACGATGAGCAGTTCTTC CATNRGDTDDEQFF
TRBJ2-7 TRBD1 14 TRBV5-1 - TGCGCCAGCAGCTTGCGGGACAGGGTTAACGAGCAGTACTTC CASSLRDRVNEQYF
TRBJ1-2 TRBD1 13 TRBV19 few TGTGCCAGTAGGGGACAGGGTCTAGTGGGCTACACCTTC CASRGQGLVGYTF
TRBJ2-5 - 18 TRBV12-5 - TGTGCTAGTGGTTTGGCCGAATGGGGGCGGGAGATCGGAGAGACCCAGTACTTC CASGLAEWGREIGETQYF
TRBJ1-1 - 14 TRBV5-6 - TGTGCCAGCAGCACCCCGGGAGGGAGGACTGAAGCTTGCTTT CASSTPGGRTEACF
TRBJ1-1 - 13 TRBV15 - TGTGCCACCAGCGGACCGGGACACGTTGAAGCTTTCTTT CATSGPGHVEAFF
TRBJ1-2 TRBD1 15 TRBV19 - TGTGCCAGTAGCTCCGGGACAGCGGAGGGCTATGGCTACACCTTC CASSSGTAEGYGYTF
TRBJ1-1 - 14 TRBV9 - TGTGCCAGCAGCGTAAGAGTAACCAACACTGAAGCTTTCTTT CASSVRVTNTEAFF
TRBJ1-5 - 13 TRBV2 - TGTGCCAGCAGTGGGGAGGGTGCGCGGCCCCAGCATTTT CASSGEGARPQHF
TRBJ1-1 - 13 TRBV11-2 - TGTGCCAGCAGCTTTGGTCTGAACACTGAAGCTTTCTTT CASSFGLNTEAFF
TRBJ1-4 - 16 TRBV4-2 - TGTGCCAGCAGCCAAGTCGCGGGACTCAAGAATGAAAAACTGTTTTTT CASSQVAGLKNEKLFF
TRBJ2-4 TRBD2 18 TRBV9 - TGTGCCAGCAGCGCCCCAGGTTCGGGGACTAGGGTTAGAGACATTCAGTACTTC CASSAPGSGTRVRDIQYF
TRBJ1-3 TRBD1 15 TRBV19 - TGTGCCAGTAGTACCTGGACAGGGGGCGGAAACACCATATATTTT CASSTWTGGGNTIYF
TRBJ2-5 - 12 TRBV2 - TGTGCCAGCAGCGGGGACATTCAGACCCAGTACTTC CASSGDIQTQYF
TRBJ1-4 - 15 TRBV6-5 - TGTGCCAGCAGTTACTCTGGGGCGAGAGATGAAAAACTGTTTTTT CASSYSGARDEKLFF
TRBJ2-7 - 12 TRBV30 - TGTGCCTGGAGAGAGGGGACCTACGAGCAGTACTTC CAWREGTYEQYF
TRBJ1-1 TRBD1 15 TRBV5-1 few TGCGCCAGCAGCTTTTCCGGACAGGGTGGTACTGAAGCTTTCTTT CASSFSGQGGTEAFF
TRBJ2-2 - 15 TRBV11-2 once TGTGCCAGCAGCCACTACAGGGATAGGGAGCGGGAGCTGTTTTTT CASSHYRDRERELFF
TRBJ1-3 - 15 TRBV6-5 - TGTGCCAGCAGTTACAGTGACCCGAGGAGAAACACCATATATTTT CASSYSDPRRNTIYF
TRBJ2-2 TRBD1 14 TRBV5-1 - TGCGCCAGCAGCACGGACAGGGGCGCCGGGGAGCTGTTTTTT CASSTDRGAGELFF
TRBJ2-4 TRBD2 13 TRBV10-1 - TGCGCCAGCAGTGAGTCGTCGGGGGGCATTCAGTACTTC CASSESSGGIQYF
TRBJ2-7 TRBD1 15 TRBV11-2 - TGTGCCAGCAGCTCTGGACAGGGCATCTACGATGAGCAGTACTTC CASSSGQGIYDEQYF